Listed below are T cell receptor beta chains from one sample, sequenced in a study of immune cell composition in non-small cell lung cancer. Method: immunoSEQ multiplex PCR; TCRdb's copy keeps in-frame clones and lacks some. This table has under 7,000 clones, more than 65% appearing once. Material: lung tumor tissue. The receptors derive from a human donor with non-small cell lung cancer. Both conserved end residues are part of each CDR3. A D gene is named only where the DNA matches it firmly. Clone size is not always given. Where it is, it says once, few, many or a class for expanded clones.

D: -
J: TRBJ1-2
size: -
V: TRBV7-9
CDR3: CASSFPVADGYTF
DNA: TGTGCCAGCAGCTTCCCCGTAGCGGATGGCTACACCTTC

D: -
J: TRBJ2-3
size: -
V: TRBV18
CDR3: CASSPPGGTADTQYF
DNA: TGTGCCAGCTCACCACCGGGGGGAACGGCAGATACGCAGTATTTT

D: TRBD1
J: TRBJ1-4
size: few
V: TRBV18
CDR3: CASSRTGSEKLFF
DNA: TGTGCCAGCTCACGGACAGGGTCTGAAAAACTGTTTTTT

D: -
J: TRBJ1-1
size: medium-sized
V: TRBV4-2
CDR3: CASMGGTEAFF
DNA: TGTGCCAGCATGGGAGGCACTGAAGCTTTCTTT

D: -
J: TRBJ1-6
size: -
V: TRBV5-4
CDR3: CASSLTGDYNSPLHF
DNA: TGTGCCAGCAGCTTAACTGGAGACTATAATTCACCCCTCCACTTT

D: TRBD2
J: TRBJ2-1
size: -
V: TRBV7-9
CDR3: CASTIDLAGGNEQFF
DNA: TGTGCCAGCACCATTGACTTAGCGGGAGGGAATGAGCAGTTCTTC

D: TRBD2
J: TRBJ2-7
size: -
V: TRBV27
CDR3: CASSLSGLAKAYEQYF
DNA: TGTGCCAGCAGTTTATCGGGACTAGCGAAAGCTTACGAGCAGTACTTC

D: TRBD2
J: TRBJ2-5
size: once
V: TRBV5-4
CDR3: CASSVFRGLAGGQETQYF
DNA: TGTGCCAGCAGCGTATTCCGGGGACTAGCGGGGGGCCAAGAGACCCAGTACTTC

D: TRBD1
J: TRBJ2-3
size: -
V: TRBV6-1
CDR3: CASTQRTGKTDTQYF
DNA: TGTGCCAGCACCCAAAGGACAGGGAAGACAGATACGCAGTATTTT

D: TRBD1
J: TRBJ2-5
size: -
V: TRBV18
CDR3: CASSRGTAQETQYF
DNA: TGTGCCAGCTCACGAGGGACAGCACAAGAGACCCAGTACTTC

D: TRBD2
J: TRBJ2-2
size: -
V: TRBV19
CDR3: CASSIVGLAANTGELFF
DNA: TGTGCCAGTAGTATCGTTGGACTAGCGGCGAACACCGGGGAGCTGTTTTTT

D: TRBD2
J: TRBJ2-1
size: -
V: TRBV9
CDR3: CASSRGGGYNEQFF
DNA: TGTGCCAGCTCCCGGGGCGGGGGGTACAATGAGCAGTTCTTC

D: TRBD1
J: TRBJ2-3
size: -
V: TRBV6-6
CDR3: CASSRQGRGDTQYF
DNA: TGTGCCAGCAGCAGACAGGGACGAGGGGATACGCAGTATTTT

D: TRBD1
J: TRBJ2-7
size: -
V: TRBV29-1
CDR3: CSGGTGGAYEQYF
DNA: TGCAGCGGCGGGACAGGGGGGGCCTACGAGCAGTACTTC

D: -
J: TRBJ2-5
size: -
V: TRBV9
CDR3: CASSVGSNSETQYF
DNA: TGTGCCAGCAGCGTAGGCTCTAATTCCGAGACCCAGTACTTC

D: -
J: TRBJ2-5
size: -
V: TRBV9
CDR3: CASSVGLGQETQYF
DNA: TGTGCCAGCAGCGTGGGCCTTGGGCAAGAGACCCAGTACTTC

D: -
J: TRBJ2-3
size: -
V: TRBV5-1
CDR3: CASSLEGGGIDTQYF
DNA: TGCGCCAGCAGCTTGGAAGGGGGAGGGATAGATACGCAGTATTTT

D: TRBD1
J: TRBJ2-3
size: -
V: TRBV4-3
CDR3: CASSQYRGQTDTQYF
DNA: TGCGCCAGCAGCCAATACAGGGGGCAGACAGATACGCAGTATTTT

D: TRBD1
J: TRBJ2-1
size: -
V: TRBV7-8
CDR3: CASSSGQGSYNEQFF
DNA: TGTGCCAGCAGCTCAGGACAGGGGAGCTACAATGAGCAGTTCTTC

D: -
J: TRBJ2-1
size: -
V: TRBV29-1
CDR3: CSVERGYNEQFF
DNA: TGCAGCGTTGAACGCGGCTACAATGAGCAGTTCTTC

D: TRBD1
J: TRBJ1-2
size: once
V: TRBV7-3
CDR3: CASSAEETGRYGYTF
DNA: TGTGCCAGCAGCGCCGAAGAGACAGGGAGATATGGCTACACCTTC

D: -
J: TRBJ2-3
size: -
V: TRBV30
CDR3: CASSGLGKTDTQYF
DNA: TGTGCCTCCTCGGGACTCGGAAAAACAGATACGCAGTATTTT

D: TRBD2
J: TRBJ2-3
size: -
V: TRBV18
CDR3: CASSRRSGSSADTQYF
DNA: TGTGCCAGCTCAAGAAGGAGCGGGAGTAGTGCAGATACGCAGTATTTT